This entry concerns a single T cell receptor (beta chain). The assay was immunoSEQ multiplex PCR, and TCRdb's table has in-frame clones only and misses some. This table holds 110,000 or so clones, approximately 81% found once. This record comes from a study of blood T cell repertoires in COVID-19. The CDR3 consists of 18 residues. J was trimmed by 0 bases and V by 7 bases; bases with no gene match: 8. Per germline, CDR1 SGHTA and CDR2 FQGNSA. The source of this sequence is a human donor in a cohort sampled during active COVID-19. Sequencing input: peripheral blood. This chain joins TRBV7-2 and TRBJ2-3; 15 bases fit TRBD2. Here the CDR3 DNA reads TGTGCCAGCACTGCCCGAGGACTAGCGGGGGGGAGCACAGATACGCAGTATTTT. It is translated as CASTARGLAGGSTDTQYF.